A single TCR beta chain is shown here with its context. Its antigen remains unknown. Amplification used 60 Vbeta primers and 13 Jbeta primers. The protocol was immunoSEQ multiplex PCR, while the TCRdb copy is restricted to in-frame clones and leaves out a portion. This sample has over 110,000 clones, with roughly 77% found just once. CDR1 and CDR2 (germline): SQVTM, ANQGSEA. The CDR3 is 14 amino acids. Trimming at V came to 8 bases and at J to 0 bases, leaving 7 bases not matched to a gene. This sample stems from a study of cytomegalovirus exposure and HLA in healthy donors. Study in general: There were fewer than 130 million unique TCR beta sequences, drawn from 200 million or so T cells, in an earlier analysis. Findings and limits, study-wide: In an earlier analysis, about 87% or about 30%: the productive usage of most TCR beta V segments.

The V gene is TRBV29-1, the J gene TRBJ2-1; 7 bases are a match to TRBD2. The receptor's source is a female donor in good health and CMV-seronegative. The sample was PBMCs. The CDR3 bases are TGCAGCTTTGGGGCTAGCGGCTCCTACAATGAGCAGTTCTTC. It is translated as CSFGASGSYNEQFF.